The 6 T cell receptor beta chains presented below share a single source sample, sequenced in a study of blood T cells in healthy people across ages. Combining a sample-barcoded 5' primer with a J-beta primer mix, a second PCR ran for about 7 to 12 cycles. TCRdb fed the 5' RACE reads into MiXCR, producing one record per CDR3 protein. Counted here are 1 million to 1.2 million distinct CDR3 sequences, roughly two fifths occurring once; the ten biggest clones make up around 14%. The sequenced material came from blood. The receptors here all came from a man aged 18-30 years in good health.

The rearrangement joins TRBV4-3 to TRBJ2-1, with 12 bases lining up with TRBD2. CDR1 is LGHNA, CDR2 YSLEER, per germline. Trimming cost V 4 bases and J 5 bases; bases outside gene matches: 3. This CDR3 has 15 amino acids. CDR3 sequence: CASSRRLAGDNEQFF. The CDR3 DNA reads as TGCGCCAGCAGCCGTCGACTAGCGGGGGACAATGAGCAGTTCTTC.

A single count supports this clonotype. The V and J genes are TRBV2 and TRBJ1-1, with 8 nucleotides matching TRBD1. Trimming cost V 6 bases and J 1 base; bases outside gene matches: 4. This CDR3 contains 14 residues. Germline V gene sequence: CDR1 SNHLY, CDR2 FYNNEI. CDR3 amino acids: CASRNDRGNTEAFF. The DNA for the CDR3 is TGTGCCAGCAGGAACGACAGGGGGAACACTGAAGCTTTCTTT.

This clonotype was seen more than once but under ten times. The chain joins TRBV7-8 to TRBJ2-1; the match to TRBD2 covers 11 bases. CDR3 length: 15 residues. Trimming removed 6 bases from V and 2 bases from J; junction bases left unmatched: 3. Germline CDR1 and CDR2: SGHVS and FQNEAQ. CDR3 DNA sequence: TGTGCCAGCAGAACACTAGCGGGGGCCTACAATGAGCAGTTCTTC. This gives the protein CASRTLAGAYNEQFF.

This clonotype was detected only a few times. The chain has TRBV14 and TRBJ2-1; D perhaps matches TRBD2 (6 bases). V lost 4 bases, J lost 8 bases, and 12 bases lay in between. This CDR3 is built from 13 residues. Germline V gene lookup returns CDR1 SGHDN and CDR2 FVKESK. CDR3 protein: CASSPGLRDEQFF. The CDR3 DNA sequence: TGTGCCAGCAGCCCGGGACTTCGAGATGAGCAGTTCTTC. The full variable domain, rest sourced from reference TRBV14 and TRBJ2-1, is EAGVTQFPSHSVIEKGQTVTLRCDPISGHDNLYWYRRVMGKEIKFLLHFVKESKQDESGMPNNRFLAERTGGTYSTLKVQPAELEDSGVYFCASSPGLRDEQFFGPGTRLTVL.

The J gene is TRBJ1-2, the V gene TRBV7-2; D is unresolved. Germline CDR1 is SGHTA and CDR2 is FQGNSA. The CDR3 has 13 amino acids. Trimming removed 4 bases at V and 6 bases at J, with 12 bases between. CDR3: CASSSPSSDGYTF. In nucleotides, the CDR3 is TGTGCCAGCAGCTCCCCGTCTTCAGATGGCTACACCTTC. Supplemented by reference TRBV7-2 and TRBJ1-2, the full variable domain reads GAGVSQSPSNKVTEKGKDVELRCDPISGHTALYWYRQSLGQGLEFLIYFQGNSAPDKSGLPSDRFSAERTGGSVSTLTIQRTQQEDSAVYLCASSSPSSDGYTFGSGTRLTVV.

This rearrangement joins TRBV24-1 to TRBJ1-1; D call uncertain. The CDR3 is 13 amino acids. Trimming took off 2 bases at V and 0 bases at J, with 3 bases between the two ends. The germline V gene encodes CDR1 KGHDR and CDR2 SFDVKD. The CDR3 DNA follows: TGTGCCACCAGTGATTCTGTGAACACTGAAGCTTTCTTT. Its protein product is CATSDSVNTEAFF.